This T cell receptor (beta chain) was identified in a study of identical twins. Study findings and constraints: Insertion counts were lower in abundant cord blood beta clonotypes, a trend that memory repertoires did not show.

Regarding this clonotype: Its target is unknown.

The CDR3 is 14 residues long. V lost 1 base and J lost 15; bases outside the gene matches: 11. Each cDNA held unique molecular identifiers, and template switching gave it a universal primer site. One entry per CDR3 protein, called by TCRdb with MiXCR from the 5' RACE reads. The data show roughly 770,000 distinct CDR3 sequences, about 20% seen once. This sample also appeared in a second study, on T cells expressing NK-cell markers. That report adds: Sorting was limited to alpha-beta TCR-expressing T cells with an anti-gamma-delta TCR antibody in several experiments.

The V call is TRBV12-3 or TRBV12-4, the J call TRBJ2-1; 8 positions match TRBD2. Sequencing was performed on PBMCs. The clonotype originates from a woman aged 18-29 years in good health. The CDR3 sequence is CASSLVASSGVGFF. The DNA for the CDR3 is TGTGCCAGCAGTTTAGTGGCAAGTAGCGGGGTGGGGTTCTTC.